The present T cell receptor beta chain was sequenced within a study of T cells in Graves' hyperthyroidism and ophthalmopathy. Germline assignment: CDR1 ENHRY and CDR2 SYGVKD. This CDR3 spans 15 amino acids. V lost 2 bases and J lost 9; bases outside the gene matches: 5. RNA transcripts gave rise to amplified TCR beta CDR3 regions. TCR CDR3 regions were first amplified by RT-PCR with HTBI primers. TCRdb called the multiplex PCR reads again in MiXCR, with one record for every CDR3 protein. The table records around 600,000 distinct CDR3 sequences, over 12% of them present only once. The receptor comes from a woman aged 18-35 years with Graves' ophthalmopathy. The chain is built from TRBV10-3 and TRBJ2-1; 12 nucleotides align to TRBD1. The source material was blood. The CDR3 nucleotides read TGTGCCATCAGTGAGCCGGGACAGGGGGCGAGTGAGCAGTTCTTC. Translating gives CAISEPGQGASEQFF.